This T cell receptor (beta chain) comes out of a study of blood T cells in healthy people across ages. This clonotype was recorded once. The ends lost 8 bases at V and 4 bases at J; junction bases unmatched: 11. The germline V gene encodes CDR1 MDHEN and CDR2 SYDVKM. The CDR3 covers 15 residues. A J-beta primer mix and a sample-barcoded 5' primer were used in a second PCR of roughly 6 to 11 cycles. MiXCR was run by TCRdb on the 5' RACE reads, yielding one entry per CDR3 protein. The sample carries approximately 800,000 distinct CDR3 sequences, about a quarter recorded once. The same specimen was also included in a second study, on T cells of mothers and their children. Per that study: For unrelated pairs as for related ones, thymic selection shapes TCR recombination output similarly.

The source material was blood. This TCR came from a boy between 10 and 17 years old in good health. The J gene is TRBJ2-1, the V gene TRBV28, with TRBD1 matching over 7 bases. This CDR3 is CASSIDLQGYNEQFF. CDR3 nucleotide sequence: TGTGCCAGCTCTATTGACTTACAGGGGTACAATGAGCAGTTCTTC.